This T cell receptor beta chain was identified during a study of blood T cell dynamics during melanoma immunotherapy. Data came from immunoSEQ multiplex PCR; TCRdb stores just in-frame clones and leaves some out. The sample lists 10,000 to 12,000 clones; 70% to 90% were seen once. CDR3 length equals 14 residues. V was pared by 2 bases and J by 2 bases, with 9 bases between. The germline V gene encodes CDR1 SNHLY and CDR2 FYNNEI. The time point is: week 3, after first cycle of checkpoint inhibitor. Here the sequenced sample was blood, taken from a patient treated with checkpoint blockade. This chain links TRBV2 with TRBJ2-5; the D gene is possibly TRBD1 (6 bases). This sequence was found in a human donor with melanoma. DNA for the CDR3: TGTGCCAGCAGTGAACAGGGGCCGCAAGAGACCCAGTACTTC. It specifies CASSEQGPQETQYF.